A selection of T cell receptor beta chains follows, all from one sample in a study of blood T cells in healthy people across ages. TCRdb re-derived calls from the 5' RACE reads in MiXCR, one entry per CDR3 protein. The sample contains about 290,000 distinct CDR3 sequences, less than 30% of which appear only once. The sample comprised blood. The receptors originated from a woman between 65 and 79 years old in good health. Each CDR3 is given without its conserved first and last residue. Fields, in order: V gene, J gene, D gene, CDR3 protein. The D gene is left open where the match is weak.

>TRBV9|-|TRBD1
ASSPRTGDTYEQY
>TRBV7-2|TRBJ2-5|-
ASSLAGFGETQY
>TRBV7-2|TRBJ2-4|TRBD1
ASSKIGQGINIQY
>TRBV20-1|-|-
SASWGTYNEQF
>TRBV28|TRBJ2-3|TRBD2
ASSLGPGLAGATDTQY
>TRBV12-3/TRBV12-4|TRBJ2-7|-
ASGRTIYEQY
>TRBV20-1|TRBJ2-1|-
SAIPHKGAYNEQF
>TRBV3-1|TRBJ1-5|-
ASSQGGGNQPQH
>TRBV12-3/TRBV12-4|TRBJ2-1|TRBD2
ASKRTSGHYNEQF
>TRBV20-1|TRBJ1-2|-
SARDSGATNYGYT
>TRBV5-1|-|-
ASSLEHRVINEQF
>TRBV28|TRBJ1-3|-
ASSLEIGSGNTIY
>TRBV20-1|TRBJ2-3|-
SARAGGTDTQY
>TRBV2|TRBJ2-4|-
ASKEGAMGKSIQY
>TRBV7-2|TRBJ1-4|-
ASSLERGEKLF
>TRBV5-1|TRBJ2-2|-
ASSFSSGYNTGELF
>TRBV20-1|TRBJ2-4|-
SAAVPKNIQY
>TRBV28|TRBJ2-7|TRBD1
ASSPPTGTYEQY
>TRBV20-1|TRBJ2-7|TRBD2
SAFSLAGGYEQY
>TRBV12-3/TRBV12-4|TRBJ1-1|-
ASSLETAS
>TRBV2|TRBJ1-4|-
ASREDYEKLF
>TRBV3-1|TRBJ1-3|-
ASSHFQTGGANTIY
>TRBV7-9|TRBJ2-7|-
ASSLSGYEQY
>TRBV12-3/TRBV12-4|TRBJ2-1|TRBD2
ASSLMTSGTYNEQF
>TRBV29-1|TRBJ2-7|-
SVEGNYEQY
>TRBV18|TRBJ2-7|-
ASSGVTGYEQY
>TRBV5-1|TRBJ2-5|-
ASSLVPAETQY
>TRBV18|TRBJ2-1|-
ASSPLGTQSYNEQF
>TRBV3-1|TRBJ2-5|-
ASSLEGVLAQY